This entry is about one TCR beta chain. Its antigen remains unidentified. These data come from a study of OX40 agonist ivuxolimab in advanced cancers. Some clones are missing from TCRdb's copy, which holds only in-frame ones; the method was immunoSEQ multiplex PCR. The data contain some 25,000 clones, approximately 75% of them singletons. Whole-study findings and limits: The specificity for antigen of the expanded peripheral T cells was not determined.

The germline V gene has CDR1 SGHTA and CDR2 FQGNSA. The V gene end was trimmed by 3 bases and the J gene end by 7 bases; junction bases not matched to a gene: 10. This CDR3 is 17 amino acids long. The source was CD4+ or CD8+ T cells sorted from blood, collected in a trial of the OX40 agonist ivuxolimab. The receptor was derived from an adult with an advanced solid tumor such as melanoma, head and neck, liver or kidney cancer. The chain has TRBV7-2 and TRBJ2-3, with TRBD2 matching 13 bases. Here the CDR3 DNA reads TGTGCCAGCAGCTTCCCCACCACTAGCGGGGGGGGAAATACGCAGTATTTT. It codes for CASSFPTTSGGGNTQYF.